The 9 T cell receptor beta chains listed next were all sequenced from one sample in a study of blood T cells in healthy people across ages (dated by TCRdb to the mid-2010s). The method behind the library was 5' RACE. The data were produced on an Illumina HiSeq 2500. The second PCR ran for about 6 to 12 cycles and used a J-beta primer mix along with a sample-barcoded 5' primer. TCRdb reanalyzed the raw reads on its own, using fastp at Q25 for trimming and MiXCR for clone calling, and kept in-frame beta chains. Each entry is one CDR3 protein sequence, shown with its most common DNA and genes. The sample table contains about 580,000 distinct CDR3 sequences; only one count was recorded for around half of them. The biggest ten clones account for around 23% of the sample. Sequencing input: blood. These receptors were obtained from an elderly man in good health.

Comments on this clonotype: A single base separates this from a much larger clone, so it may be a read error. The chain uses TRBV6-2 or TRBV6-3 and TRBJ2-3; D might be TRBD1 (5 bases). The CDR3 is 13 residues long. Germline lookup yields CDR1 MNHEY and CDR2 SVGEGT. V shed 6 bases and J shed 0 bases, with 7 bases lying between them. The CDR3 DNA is TGTGCCAGCAGACAGGCGAGCACAGATACGCAGTATTTT. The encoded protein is CASRQASTDTQYF.

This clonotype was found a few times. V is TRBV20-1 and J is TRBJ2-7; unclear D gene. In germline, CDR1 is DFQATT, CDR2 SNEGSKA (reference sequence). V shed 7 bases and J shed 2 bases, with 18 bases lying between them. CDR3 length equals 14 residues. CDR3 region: CSVSKDGQPYEQYF. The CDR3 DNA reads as TGCAGTGTTAGTAAGGACGGGCAACCCTACGAGCAGTACTTC.

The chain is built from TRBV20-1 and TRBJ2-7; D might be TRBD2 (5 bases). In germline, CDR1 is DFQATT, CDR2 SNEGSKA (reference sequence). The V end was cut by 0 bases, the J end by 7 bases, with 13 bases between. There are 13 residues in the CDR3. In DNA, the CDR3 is TGCAGTGCTAGAGATACGGCGGGCTGGGAGCAGTACTTC. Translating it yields CSARDTAGWEQYF.

In DNA form, the CDR3 reads TGCGCCAGCAGCTACGGACGAGCGGGCCCAGTGACCCAGTACTTC. Protein product: CASSYGRAGPVTQYF. V usage is TRBV4-3 and J usage is TRBJ2-4; possible D gene TRBD2, 6 bases. The end of the DNA is better explained by TRBJ2-5, so the J call may be wrong. Germline loops: CDR1 LGHNA, CDR2 YSLEER. The CDR3 consists of 15 residues.

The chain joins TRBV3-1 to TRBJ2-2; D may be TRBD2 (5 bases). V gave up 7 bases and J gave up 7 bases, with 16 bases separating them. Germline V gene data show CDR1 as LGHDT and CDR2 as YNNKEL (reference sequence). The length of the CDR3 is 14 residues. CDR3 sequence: CASTRLARNGELFF. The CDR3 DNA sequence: TGTGCCAGCACCCGCCTAGCCCGGAACGGGGAGCTGTTTTTT. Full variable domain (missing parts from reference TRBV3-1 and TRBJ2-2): DTAVSQTPKYLVTQMGNDKSIKCEQNLGHDTMYWYKQDSKKFLKIMFSYNNKELIINETVPNRFSPKSPDKAHLNLHINSLELGDSAVYFCASTRLARNGELFFGEGSRLTVL.

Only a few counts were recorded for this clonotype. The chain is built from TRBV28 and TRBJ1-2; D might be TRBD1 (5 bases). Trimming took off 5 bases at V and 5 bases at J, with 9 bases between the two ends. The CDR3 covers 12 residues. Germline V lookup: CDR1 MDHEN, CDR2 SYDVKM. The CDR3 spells CASSPTDYGYTF. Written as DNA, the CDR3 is TGTGCCAGCAGTCCGACAGATTATGGCTACACCTTC.

The CDR3 sequence: CATDSGLGYNEQFF. The CDR3 DNA reads TGTGCCACTGACTCGGGACTAGGGTACAATGAGCAGTTCTTC. The chain recombines TRBV10-3 with TRBJ2-1; 8 bases agree with TRBD2. This CDR3 contains 14 residues. The J segment lost 4 bases and the V segment lost 10 bases, leaving 9 bases of the junction unmatched. Germline V gene sequence: CDR1 ENHRY, CDR2 SYGVKD.

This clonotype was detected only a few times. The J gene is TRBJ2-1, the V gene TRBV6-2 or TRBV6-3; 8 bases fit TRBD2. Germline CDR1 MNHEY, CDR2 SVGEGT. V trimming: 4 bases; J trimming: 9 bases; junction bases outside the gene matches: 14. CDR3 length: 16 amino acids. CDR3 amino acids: CASSSRGSGKSGEQFF. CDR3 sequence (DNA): TGTGCCAGCAGTTCCCGGGGTAGCGGGAAATCAGGTGAGCAGTTCTTC.

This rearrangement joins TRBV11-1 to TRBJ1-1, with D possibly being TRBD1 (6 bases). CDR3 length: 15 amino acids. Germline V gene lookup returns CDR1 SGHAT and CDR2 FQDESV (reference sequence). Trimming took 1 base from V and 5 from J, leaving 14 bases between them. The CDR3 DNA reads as TGTGCCAGCAGCTTAGGTGGGGGCTTGGGAACTGAAGCTTTCTTT. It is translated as CASSLGGGLGTEAFF.